This T cell receptor beta chain originates from a study of vaccination and CD4 T cells after COVID-19 (dated 2022 in TCRdb). Regarding the research as a whole: Convalescent patients had a positive SARS-CoV-2 result on nasal swab PCR, and of these patients, fewer than ten had mild disease and one had severe disease. Two doses of either the Pfizer-BioNTech BNT162b2 vaccine (n=8) or the Moderna mRNA-1273 vaccine (n=2) were administered to participants. Post-COVID blood samples from convalescent patients were collected a median of roughly 100 days after diagnosis, with a range of roughly 35 to 161 days. The time from the second vaccine dose to post-vaccine blood sampling had a median of around 72 days and ranged from about 14 to 241 days. The spike-specific CD4+ TCR repertoire was compared before and after mRNA vaccination in about nine COVID-19 convalescent patients and 4 infection-naive healthy vaccine recipients. In the convalescent cohort there were six males and four females, among whom were two Hispanic individuals, seven Caucasians, two Asians and one multiracial person. General study outcomes and caveats: Of the vaccine-specific clones in convalescent patients, 304 of 307, or nearly all, reacted only to SARS-CoV-2 spike and did not cross-react with common cold coronaviruses. In convalescent patients, a median around 90% of post-vaccine SARS-CoV-2-reactive clones were detected only after vaccination, suggesting vaccine-specific priming. The median count of SARS-CoV-2-reactive clonotypes went up from 20 to 25 after infection to a few dozen after vaccination, although the change was not significant. Only a relatively small number of convalescent patients were included in the study, and early timepoints following natural infection were not analyzed.

About this clonotype: It has no known antigen specificity. Nothing much larger sits one base from this clone, and base qualities are not available.

The positive SARS-CoV-2 PCR tests of the convalescent patients were dated from March to December 2020, before the Alpha, Beta and Delta variants emerged in the United States. PBMCs were separated from whole blood using Ficoll-Paque Plus gradient centrifugation and then either used fresh or cryopreserved at -140C. Libraries came from PCR. Instrument on record: Illumina iSeq 100. The study's own analysis went as follows. Non-productive sequences were filtered out, and CDR3s that did not start with C, did not end with F or W, or were shorter than 7 amino acids were discarded. Similarity between CDR3 sequences was evaluated in R version 3.6.1 using Levenshtein distances (stringdist) and unrooted phylogenetic trees (ape). TCRdb ran its own pipeline on the public reads, namely fastp trimming at Q25 and MiXCR clone calling, and kept in-frame beta chains. Rows matching on CDR3 protein sequence are summarized as one entry with the most common DNA and genes. The V and J calls shown here were made by TCRdb, not taken from the authors' results. Within this sample are about 20,000 distinct CDR3 sequences, with about three fifths of them counted one time only. Less than 1.5% of the sample goes to the ten largest clones.

Source: CD4+ T cells from blood, taken before SARS-CoV-2 vaccination. The source of this sequence is a human donor who had recovered from COVID-19.

The CDR3 amino acid sequence is: CASSLTAEFTQYF. Read as DNA, the sequence is TGTGCCAGCAGTTTAACCGCAGAGTTTACGCAGTATTTT. The rearrangement combines TRBV27 with TRBJ2-3, with the D gene uncertain. The germline V gene encodes CDR1 MNHEY and CDR2 SMNVEV (reference sequence). Its CDR3 holds 13 amino acids, cysteine through phenylalanine. The kept DNA is CDR3 alone, 39 bases in frame from the first base. V and J are truncated by 2 bases and 8 bases respectively, leaving an intervening sequence of 11 bases.